This is a list of T cell receptor beta chains from one sample in a study of T cells in Graves' hyperthyroidism and ophthalmopathy. TCRdb recomputed calls from the multiplex PCR reads with MiXCR, one row per CDR3 protein. The sample contains 150,000 or so distinct CDR3 sequences, roughly 9.4% of which appear only once. What was sequenced was blood. The receptors were gathered from a woman aged 18-29 years with Graves' hyperthyroidism that later progressed to Graves' ophthalmopathy. The CDR3 runs from the conserved cysteine through the conserved F or W. D genes are given only for firm matches. Clone size appears in some rows only: once, few, many, or a class for an expanded clone.

many	.	TRBV6-5	TRBJ1-2	CASSYKGGYTF	TGTGCCAGCAGTTACAAGGGGGGCTACACCTTC
many	.	TRBV6-1	TRBJ2-5	CASSGRTAETQYF	TGTGCCAGCAGTGGTCGGACAGCGGAGACCCAGTACTTC
many	TRBD2	TRBV12-3/TRBV12-4	TRBJ2-1	CASRVYGRGNNNEQFF	TGTGCCAGCCGAGTTTATGGGCGGGGGAACAACAATGAGCAGTTCTTC
many	TRBD2	TRBV7-2	TRBJ2-1	CASSSALAGLGNEQFF	TGTGCCAGCAGCTCCGCACTAGCGGGGCTTGGGAATGAGCAGTTCTTC
many	TRBD1	TRBV5-4	TRBJ1-5	CASSLGDRVSNQPQHF	TGTGCCAGCAGCTTGGGGGACAGGGTAAGCAATCAGCCCCAGCATTTT
many	.	TRBV19	TRBJ1-5	CASSILAGGNQPQHF	TGTGCCAGTAGTATTTTGGCAGGGGGCAATCAGCCCCAGCATTTT
many	TRBD2	TRBV30	TRBJ2-2	CAWSVREGRAGELFF	TGTGCCTGGAGTGTACGGGAGGGCCGCGCCGGGGAGCTGTTTTTT
many	.	TRBV7-9	TRBJ1-1	CASSLVVGTVAEAFF	TGTGCCAGCAGCTTAGTCGTCGGGACCGTCGCTGAAGCTTTCTTT
many	TRBD1	TRBV11-2	TRBJ2-7	CASSLSTGVLYEQYF	TGTGCCAGCAGTTTATCGACAGGGGTCCTATACGAGCAGTACTTC
.	TRBD2	TRBV7-8	TRBJ2-7	CASSLELGLAGAIYEQYF	TGTGCCAGCAGCTTGGAGTTGGGACTAGCGGGGGCTATTTACGAGCAGTACTTC
few	.	TRBV19	TRBJ2-3	CASSIDKITSTDTQYF	TGTGCCAGTAGTATAGATAAAATCACGAGCACAGATACGCAGTATTTT
many	TRBD2	TRBV20-1	TRBJ2-1	CSARDFLAGVVEQFF	TGCAGTGCTAGAGATTTCCTAGCGGGAGTTGTTGAGCAGTTCTTC
many	.	TRBV20-1	TRBJ2-5	CSARDGRSSETQYF	TGCAGTGCTAGAGACGGCCGATCTTCAGAGACCCAGTACTTC
once	.	TRBV5-6	TRBJ2-5	CASTPQEFGAQETQYF	TGTGCCAGCACCCCCCAAGAGTTCGGAGCTCAAGAGACCCAGTACTTC
many	TRBD1	TRBV19	TRBJ1-1	CASRRDRDAEAFF	TGTGCCAGTAGGCGGGACAGGGACGCTGAAGCTTTCTTT
many	.	TRBV20-1	TRBJ1-2	CSANYRSYGYTF	TGCAGTGCTAATTACAGGTCTTATGGCTACACCTTC
.	TRBD1	TRBV6-2/TRBV6-3	TRBJ2-2	CASSQDRGLFF	TGTGCCAGCAGCCAGGACAGGGGGCTGTTTTTT
many	TRBD2	TRBV13	TRBJ2-4	CASSGLAGDGKNIQYF	TGTGCCAGCAGTGGTCTAGCGGGAGATGGCAAAAACATTCAGTACTTC